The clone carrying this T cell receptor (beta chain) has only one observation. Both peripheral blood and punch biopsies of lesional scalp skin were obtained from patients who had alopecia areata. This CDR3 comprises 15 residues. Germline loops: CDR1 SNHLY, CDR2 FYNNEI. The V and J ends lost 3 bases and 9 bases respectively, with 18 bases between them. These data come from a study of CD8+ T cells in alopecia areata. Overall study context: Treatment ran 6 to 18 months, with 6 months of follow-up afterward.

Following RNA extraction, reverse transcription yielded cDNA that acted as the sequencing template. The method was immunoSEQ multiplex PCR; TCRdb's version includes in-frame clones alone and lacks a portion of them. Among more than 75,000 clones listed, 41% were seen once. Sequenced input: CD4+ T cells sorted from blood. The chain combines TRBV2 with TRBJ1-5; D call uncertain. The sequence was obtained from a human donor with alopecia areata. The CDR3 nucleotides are TGTGCCAGCAGTGAGAACAGTTTTCGTGGTGGGCCCCAGCATTTT. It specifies CASSENSFRGGPQHF.